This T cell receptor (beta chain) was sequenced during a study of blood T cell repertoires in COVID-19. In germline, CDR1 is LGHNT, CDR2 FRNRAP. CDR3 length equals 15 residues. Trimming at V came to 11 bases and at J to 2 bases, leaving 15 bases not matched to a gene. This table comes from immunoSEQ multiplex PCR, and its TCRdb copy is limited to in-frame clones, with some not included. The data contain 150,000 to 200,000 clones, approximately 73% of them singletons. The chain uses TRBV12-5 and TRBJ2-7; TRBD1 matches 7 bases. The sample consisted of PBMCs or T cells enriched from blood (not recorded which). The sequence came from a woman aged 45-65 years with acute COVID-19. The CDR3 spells CASQTLTGRTYEQYV. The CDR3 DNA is TGTGCTTCCCAAACCCTGACAGGGAGAACCTACGAGCAGTACGTC.